This is a list of T cell receptor beta chains from one sample in a study of T cells in Graves' hyperthyroidism and ophthalmopathy. TCRdb re-called the multiplex PCR reads with MiXCR, one entry per CDR3 protein. The sample has 350,000 or so distinct CDR3 sequences; over 20% are singletons. Sequenced material: blood. Receptors originate from a woman aged 50 to 60 with Graves' hyperthyroidism. Each CDR3 is given with its conserved first and last residue. A D gene is named only where the DNA matches it firmly. Part of the rows lack a size; the others show once, few, many or a class for expanded clones.

d_gene,v_gene,abundance,j_gene,CDR3aa
TRBD2,TRBV20-1,many,TRBJ2-3,CSARAGGYTDTQYF
NA,TRBV5-8,few,TRBJ1-2,CASSHALLFRASDGYTF
NA,TRBV12-3/TRBV12-4,many,TRBJ2-2,CASSLTQNTGELFF
NA,TRBV6-5,NA,TRBJ1-1,CASSFSGVPEAFF
TRBD1,TRBV10-3,many,TRBJ1-5,CAISDPRGTGQPQHF
TRBD2,TRBV6-1,NA,TRBJ2-3,CASSFSISGDSDTQYF
NA,TRBV3-1,NA,TRBJ1-5,CASSQDRARGGNQPQHF
NA,TRBV5-4,NA,TRBJ1-2,CASRSPRRGYTF
NA,TRBV20-1,many,TRBJ2-7,CSAKVGQGSNEQYF
NA,TRBV28,many,TRBJ2-7,CASSFGGSGSYEQYF
NA,TRBV5-1,many,TRBJ1-1,CASSIGDLTTEAFF
NA,TRBV6-1,NA,TRBJ1-2,CASRAARGYTF
NA,TRBV2,many,TRBJ1-1,CASSEDNAKAFF
TRBD1,TRBV28,NA,TRBJ2-7,CASSSPGQSYEQYF
NA,TRBV6-5,many,TRBJ1-2,CASSYRGAPDYGYTF
NA,TRBV6-1,many,TRBJ1-2,CASSNLSPNYGYTF
NA,TRBV6-1,many,TRBJ1-6,CASSPSDRVNSPLHF
TRBD1,TRBV6-1,NA,TRBJ1-3,CASSRYSSGTGTGNTIYF
TRBD1,TRBV25-1,few,TRBJ2-4,CASSEFGQGVKNIQYF
NA,TRBV6-1,few,TRBJ1-1,CASRTYSDVNTEAFF
TRBD1,TRBV24-1,few,TRBJ1-2,CATSDTGTGGLYGYTF
NA,TRBV20-1,many,TRBJ1-2,CSARGMNYGYTF
NA,TRBV20-1,once,TRBJ2-7,CSADVGEQYF
NA,TRBV15,few,TRBJ2-1,CATSGLKNYNEQFF
TRBD1,TRBV28,many,TRBJ2-7,CASATGGSLLIYEQYF
TRBD2,TRBV15,few,TRBJ2-3,CATSRGVRSGSSTDTQYF
NA,TRBV20-1,few,TRBJ2-1,CSARGASVYNEQFF
NA,TRBV20-1,NA,TRBJ1-1,CSALTRLNTEAFF
TRBD2,TRBV6-2/TRBV6-3,few,TRBJ2-7,CASSPPGLAGVSTPYEQYF
NA,TRBV24-1,NA,TRBJ2-3,CATEGKGTDTQYF
NA,TRBV20-1,NA,TRBJ1-4,CSAREQGRGGEKLFF
TRBD1,TRBV7-8,many,TRBJ2-7,CASSLTDRVYEQYF
NA,TRBV7-9,NA,TRBJ1-2,CASNPGTGGRGYTF